This TCR beta chain comes out of a study of blood T cell repertoires in COVID-19. About the research overall: The United States, Italy and Spain were the sources of the acute and convalescent COVID-19 samples. Sources were T cells, B-cell-depleted T cells, or PBMCs; the material itself was cDNA or gDNA.

Germline CDR1 SGHVS, CDR2 FQNEAQ. This CDR3 has 13 amino acids. Trimming left V 5 bases short and J 6 bases short, with 11 bases between. As processed by the authors: Nucleated cell counts were estimated from reference gene primer amplification. Profiled with immunoSEQ multiplex PCR; TCRdb holds only in-frame clones, not every one. That table gives V, J and clone size, and the DNA gave D and trimming. The table has about 150,000 clones, roughly 77% seen once. The sample taken for sequencing was peripheral blood. The J gene is TRBJ1-5, the V gene TRBV7-8; D not certain. The TCR comes from a man aged 60 to 75 with acute or convalescent COVID-19. The CDR3 bases are TGTGCCAGCAGCCCGCGCCGAGGTCAGCCCCAGCATTTT. This sequence encodes CASSPRRGQPQHF.